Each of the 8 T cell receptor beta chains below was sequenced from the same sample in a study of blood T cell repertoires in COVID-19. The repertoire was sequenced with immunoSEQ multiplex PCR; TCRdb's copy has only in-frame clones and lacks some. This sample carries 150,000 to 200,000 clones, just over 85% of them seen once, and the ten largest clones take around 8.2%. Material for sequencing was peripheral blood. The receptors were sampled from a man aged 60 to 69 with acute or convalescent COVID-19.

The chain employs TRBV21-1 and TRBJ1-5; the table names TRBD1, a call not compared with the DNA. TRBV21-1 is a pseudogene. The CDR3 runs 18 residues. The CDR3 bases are TGTGCCAGCACCCCCCAGGGGTGGGCAGGGGGCAAGGGACAGCCCCAGCATTTT. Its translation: CASTPQGWAGGKGQPQHF.

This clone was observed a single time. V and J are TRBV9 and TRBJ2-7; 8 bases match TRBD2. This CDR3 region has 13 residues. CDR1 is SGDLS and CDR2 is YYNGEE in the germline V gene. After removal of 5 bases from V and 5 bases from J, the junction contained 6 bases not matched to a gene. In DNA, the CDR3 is TGTGCCAGCAGGGGACTAGTCCCCAACGAGCAGTACTTC. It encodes CASRGLVPNEQYF.

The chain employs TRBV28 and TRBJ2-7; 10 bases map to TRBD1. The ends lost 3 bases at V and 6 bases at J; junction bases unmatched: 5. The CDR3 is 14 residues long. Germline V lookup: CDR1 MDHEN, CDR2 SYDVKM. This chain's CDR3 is CASSLAGQGSEQYF. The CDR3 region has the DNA TGTGCCAGCAGTTTGGCGGGACAGGGGTCCGAGCAGTACTTC. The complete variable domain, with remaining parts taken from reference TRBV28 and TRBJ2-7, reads DVKVTQSSRYLVKRTGEKVFLECVQDMDHENMFWYRQDPGLGLRLIYFSYDVKMKEKGDIPEGYSVSREKKERFSLILESASTNQTSMYLCASSLAGQGSEQYFGPGTRLTVT.

The CDR3 here is CASSLQGGTEAFF. DNA for the CDR3: TGCGCCAGCAGTTTACAGGGGGGAACTGAAGCTTTCTTT. The chain combines TRBV23-1 with TRBJ1-1; 8 bases fit TRBD1. Being an ORF, TRBV23-1 has a function that is uncertain. Germline trimming cut 5 bases from V and 5 bases from J; bases unmatched to any gene: 4. The CDR3 length is 13 residues.

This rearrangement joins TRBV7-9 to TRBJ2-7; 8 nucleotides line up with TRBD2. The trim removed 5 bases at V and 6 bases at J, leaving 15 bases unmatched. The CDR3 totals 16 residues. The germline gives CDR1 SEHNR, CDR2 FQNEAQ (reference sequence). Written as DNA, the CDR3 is TGTGCCAGCAGCCCCTCGGGTAGCGGGACCTTTGGCGAGCAGTACTTC. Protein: CASSPSGSGTFGEQYF.

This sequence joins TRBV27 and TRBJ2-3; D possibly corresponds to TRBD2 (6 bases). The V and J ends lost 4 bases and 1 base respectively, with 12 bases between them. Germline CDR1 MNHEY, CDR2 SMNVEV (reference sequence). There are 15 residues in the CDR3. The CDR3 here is CASSSGWGGTDTQYF. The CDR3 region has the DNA TGTGCCAGCAGTTCAGGTTGGGGGGGCACAGATACGCAGTATTTT.

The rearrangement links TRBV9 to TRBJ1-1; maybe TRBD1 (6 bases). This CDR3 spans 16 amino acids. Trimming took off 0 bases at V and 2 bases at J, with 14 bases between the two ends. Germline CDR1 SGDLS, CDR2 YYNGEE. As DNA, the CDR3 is TGTGCCAGCAGCGTAGCTGGCCAGGGGATTAACACTGAAGCTTTCTTT. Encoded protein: CASSVAGQGINTEAFF.

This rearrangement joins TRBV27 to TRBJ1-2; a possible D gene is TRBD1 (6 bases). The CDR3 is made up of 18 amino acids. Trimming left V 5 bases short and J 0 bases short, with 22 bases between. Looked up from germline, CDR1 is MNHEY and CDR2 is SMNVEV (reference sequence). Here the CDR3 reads CASSILAGGNIPNYGYTF. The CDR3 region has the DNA TGTGCCAGCAGTATCTTGGCTGGGGGCAATATCCCTAACTATGGCTACACCTTC.